This entry describes one TCR beta chain. Method: immunoSEQ multiplex PCR; TCRdb's copy keeps in-frame clones and lacks some. Of around 56,000 clones in the sample, roughly 96% were seen once. The sample comes from a study of technical replicates of blood from a handful of donors. This CDR3 comprises 15 residues. The J segment lost 9 bases and the V segment lost 4 bases, leaving 7 bases of the junction unmatched. From germline, CDR1 is SGHDT and CDR2 YYEEEE. The origin of this receptor is a human donor in good health. Some clones in this sample may be carry-over from other donors' samples. Sequencing was done on a sample of PBMCs. The chain combines TRBV5-6 with TRBJ2-1; 13 bases map to TRBD2. For the CDR3, the DNA is TGTGCCAGCAGCCCCGGACTAGCGGGGGATGGTGAGCAGTTCTTC. As protein: CASSPGLAGDGEQFF.